This is a list of T cell receptor beta chains from one sample in a study of CD8 T cells in Susac syndrome. TCRdb independently ran MiXCR on the immunoSEQ multiplex PCR reads; one entry per CDR3 protein. The data show around 100,000 distinct CDR3 sequences, about 96% seen once. The sequencing sample was made of CD8+ T cells from PBMCs. The receptors derive from a human donor with Susac syndrome. Both conserved end residues are part of each CDR3. D genes are given only for firm matches. Size is omitted from some rows. Given values are once, few, many or a class for expanded clones.

d_gene | abundance | j_gene | v_gene | len | CDR3nt | CDR3aa
TRBD1 | NA | TRBJ2-1 | TRBV7-9 | 15 | TGTGCCAGCACCCACCGGGACAGGCCTTACAATGAGCAGTTCTTC | CASTHRDRPYNEQFF
NA | once | TRBJ1-2 | TRBV24-1 | 13 | TGTGCCACCAGTGAGGGCTCTAACTATGGCTACACCTTC | CATSEGSNYGYTF
TRBD1 | NA | TRBJ2-2 | TRBV12-3/TRBV12-4 | 14 | TGTGCCAGCACCCGGACAGGGCGCACCGGGGAGCTGTTTTTT | CASTRTGRTGELFF
NA | NA | TRBJ2-7 | TRBV30 | 12 | TGTGCCTGGACTAAGCTTTCCTACGAGCAGTACTTC | CAWTKLSYEQYF
NA | NA | TRBJ2-2 | TRBV5-6 | 14 | TGTGCCAGCAGTTCGGGCTATAACACCGGGGAGCTGTTTTTT | CASSSGYNTGELFF
TRBD1 | NA | TRBJ1-6 | TRBV23-1 | 14 | TGCGCCAGCAGGAAGACAGGGAGAAGTTCACCCCTCCACTTT | CASRKTGRSSPLHF
TRBD2 | NA | TRBJ2-1 | TRBV20-1 | 13 | TGCAGTGCCGGACTAGCGGGGGTTAATGAGCAGTTCTTC | CSAGLAGVNEQFF
NA | NA | TRBJ2-7 | TRBV27 | 15 | TGTGCCAGCAGTTTAGGCGGGGGGACAGCCTACGAGCAGTACTTC | CASSLGGGTAYEQYF
TRBD1 | NA | TRBJ2-7 | TRBV3-1 | 14 | TGTGCCAGCAGCCAAATGGGACAGGGATCCGAGCAGTACTTC | CASSQMGQGSEQYF
NA | NA | TRBJ2-1 | TRBV29-1 | 14 | TGCAGCGTCCCTACCCAGCGGACTTACAATGAGCAGTTCTTC | CSVPTQRTYNEQFF
TRBD2 | NA | TRBJ2-5 | TRBV7-3 | 14 | TGTGCCAGCAGCTTGCGCCGGACTAGCGAGACCCAGTACTTC | CASSLRRTSETQYF
TRBD2 | few | TRBJ2-1 | TRBV6-4 | 14 | TGTGCCAGCAGTGACGGGACTAGGCCGAATGAGCAGTTCTTC | CASSDGTRPNEQFF
NA | NA | TRBJ2-5 | TRBV27 | 15 | TGTGCCAGCAGTTTATCGTATGGCGGCCAAGAGACCCAGTACTTC | CASSLSYGGQETQYF
NA | NA | TRBJ1-3 | TRBV20-1 | 14 | TGCAGTGCTAGGACCAGGAGTAACGAAAACACCATATATTTT | CSARTRSNENTIYF
TRBD2 | NA | TRBJ2-5 | TRBV12-3/TRBV12-4 | 17 | TGTGCCAGCAGTTTAGCTTCGGGACTAGCGGTACAAGAGACCCAGTACTTC | CASSLASGLAVQETQYF
NA | NA | TRBJ2-5 | TRBV10-3 | 13 | TGTGCCATCAGTGCTCCGGAGGGAGAGACCCAGTACTTC | CAISAPEGETQYF
NA | NA | TRBJ2-1 | TRBV14 | 13 | TGTGCCAGCAGCCAGGCTGGACACAATGAGCAGTTCTTC | CASSQAGHNEQFF
NA | NA | TRBJ2-3 | TRBV12-3/TRBV12-4 | 12 | TGTGCCAGCAGTTTCAATGGGGATACGCAGTATTTT | CASSFNGDTQYF
NA | NA | TRBJ1-1 | TRBV24-1 | 13 | TGTGCCACCCGAACAGGGCTGCATACTGAAGCTTTCTTT | CATRTGLHTEAFF
TRBD1 | NA | TRBJ2-4 | TRBV6-5 | 12 | TGTGCCAGCAGTGGACAGGGAAACATTCAGTACTTC | CASSGQGNIQYF
NA | NA | TRBJ1-3 | TRBV13 | 15 | TGTGCCAGCAGCTTAGGCCGGAGGGTGGGAGACACCATATATTTT | CASSLGRRVGDTIYF
TRBD2 | NA | TRBJ2-1 | TRBV20-1 | 14 | TGCAGTGCTAGAGACGGGAGGGAGCATGGTGAGCAGTTCTTC | CSARDGREHGEQFF
NA | NA | TRBJ1-5 | TRBV20-1 | 18 | TGCAGTGCTAGAGATTTGTGGAGGGGGGAATATAGCAATCAGCCCCAGCATTTT | CSARDLWRGEYSNQPQHF
TRBD2 | NA | TRBJ2-3 | TRBV20-1 | 16 | TGCAGTGCTAGAGAATCCCCTAGCGGGAGTCAAAATACGCAGTATTTT | CSARESPSGSQNTQYF
NA | NA | TRBJ1-1 | TRBV11-2 | 14 | TGTGCCAGCAGGATGACAGGAGAGAACACTGAAGCTTTCTTT | CASRMTGENTEAFF
NA | NA | TRBJ2-7 | TRBV20-1 | 14 | TGCAGTGCTAGAGGATCCGGGGCAGGATACGAGCAGTACTTC | CSARGSGAGYEQYF
TRBD1 | NA | TRBJ2-7 | TRBV7-9 | 13 | TGTGCCAGCAGCTTCCGGGACAGGGACGAGCAGTACTTC | CASSFRDRDEQYF
TRBD1 | NA | TRBJ1-2 | TRBV6-1 | 17 | TGTGCCAGCACCACCACCGGGACAGGGATTTCTAACTATGGCTACACCTTC | CASTTTGTGISNYGYTF
NA | NA | TRBJ1-2 | TRBV12-3/TRBV12-4 | 13 | TGTGCCAGCAGTTTTGGTGGGGACTATGGCTACACCTTC | CASSFGGDYGYTF
TRBD1 | NA | TRBJ1-2 | TRBV9 | 15 | TGTGCCAGCAGCCCCCGGACAGGGAAACAGGATGGCTACACCTTC | CASSPRTGKQDGYTF
NA | NA | TRBJ2-7 | TRBV7-2 | 12 | TGTGCCAGCAGCTTAGCTAGCGGCGAGCAGTACTTC | CASSLASGEQYF